This is a list of T cell receptor beta chains from one sample in a study of blood T cell repertoires in COVID-19. Libraries were prepared by immunoSEQ multiplex PCR; TCRdb keeps only in-frame clonotypes and omits some of them. Here the sample spans about 150,000 clones, 75% to 90% being singletons. Sequencing was carried out using peripheral blood. The receptor source for this set is a man between 18 and 35 years old with COVID-19, enrolled during active disease. Each CDR3 is given with its conserved first and last residue. The D gene is left open where the match is weak. The listing skips clone size in some rows; elsewhere it reads once, few, many or a size class.

J gene	clone size	V gene	D gene	CDR3 DNA	CDR3 protein
TRBJ2-1	once	TRBV18	-	TGTGCCAGCTCACCACCGGGGCCCAATGAGCAGTTCTTC	CASSPPGPNEQFF
TRBJ2-1	-	TRBV29-1	-	TGCAGCGCGGAAGTATCAGGGAATGAGCAGTTCTTC	CSAEVSGNEQFF
TRBJ2-7	-	TRBV28	TRBD2	TGTGCCAGCAGTTTGGCGCCGGGACTAGCGGATGTTTACGAGCAGTACTTC	CASSLAPGLADVYEQYF
TRBJ1-4	-	TRBV6-6	-	TGTGCCAGCAGCTACAGAGATAATGAAAAACTGTTTTTT	CASSYRDNEKLFF
TRBJ1-5	-	TRBV6-5	-	TGTGCCAGCAGCCCACGGGACACCGATCAGCCCCAGCATTTT	CASSPRDTDQPQHF
TRBJ2-2	few	TRBV4-2	TRBD2	TGTGCCAGCAGCCGTGGACTAGCGGGAGGAACCGGGGAGCTGTTTTTT	CASSRGLAGGTGELFF
TRBJ2-1	-	TRBV7-9	-	TGTGCCAGCAGCTTTATTAGCGGACAAAGCTCCTACAATGAGCAGTTCTTC	CASSFISGQSSYNEQFF
TRBJ1-5	-	TRBV30	TRBD1	TGTGCCTGGAGTGTAGGGGGCCATCAGCCCCAGCATTTT	CAWSVGGHQPQHF
TRBJ2-7	-	TRBV3-1/TRBV3-2	TRBD2	TGTGCCAGCAGCTCTACTAGCGGGCGCCGGAACGAGCAGTACTTC	CASSSTSGRRNEQYF
TRBJ1-3	once	TRBV19	-	TGTGCCAGTAGTTCCGAGGGAAGCTCTGGAAACACCATATATTTT	CASSSEGSSGNTIYF
TRBJ2-5	-	TRBV2	-	TGTGCCAGCAGTGAAACCGGGGAAGGTCCATTTGAGACCCAGTACTTC	CASSETGEGPFETQYF
TRBJ2-1	-	TRBV11-2	TRBD2	TGTGCCAGCAGCTTATTTCGGCTAGCGGGAGGTTACAATGAGCAGTTCTTC	CASSLFRLAGGYNEQFF
TRBJ1-2	-	TRBV7-9	TRBD1	TGTGCCAGCAGCGGAAACAGGGGACCTACGCGGGGCTACACCTTC	CASSGNRGPTRGYTF
TRBJ2-1	-	TRBV19	TRBD2	TGTGCCAGTAGTATAGTAGCGGGAGGTAGCTCCTACAATGAGCAGTTCTTC	CASSIVAGGSSYNEQFF
TRBJ1-5	-	TRBV27	-	TGTGCCAGCAGTTTCGGACGGGAGAATCAGCCCCAGCATTTT	CASSFGRENQPQHF
TRBJ2-3	-	TRBV7-3	-	TGTGCCAGCAGCTTAAGTCCTGGGGCCGGAGATACGCAGTATTTT	CASSLSPGAGDTQYF
TRBJ1-3	-	TRBV28	-	TGTGCCAGCATCCCGAGGGGGTTAGGAAACACCATATATTTT	CASIPRGLGNTIYF
TRBJ2-7	-	TRBV5-5	-	TGTGCCAGCAGCTCGATAAAGGACAGCTACGAGCAGTACTTC	CASSSIKDSYEQYF
TRBJ2-7	-	TRBV4-3	TRBD1	TGCGCCAGCAGTCCGGGACAGAACGACTACGAGCAGTACTTC	CASSPGQNDYEQYF
TRBJ1-5	-	TRBV19	TRBD1	TGTGCCAGTAGACGGGACAGCAATAGCAATCAGCCCCAGCATTTT	CASRRDSNSNQPQHF
TRBJ2-3	-	TRBV7-9	-	TGTGCCAGCAGCTCTAGGACGGGGGTGAGCACAGATACGCAGTATTTT	CASSSRTGVSTDTQYF
TRBJ1-5	few	TRBV7-8	TRBD1	TGTGCCAGCAGCTTTGACAGGGTCAATCAGCCCCAGCATTTT	CASSFDRVNQPQHF
TRBJ1-2	-	TRBV28	-	TGTGCCAGCAGTTTTGGCAGGGGAGACTATGGCTACACCTTC	CASSFGRGDYGYTF
TRBJ2-2	-	TRBV7-8	TRBD2	TGTGCCACTACCGTCTATTCGGGCGGGAGCACCGGGGAGCTGTTTTTT	CATTVYSGGSTGELFF